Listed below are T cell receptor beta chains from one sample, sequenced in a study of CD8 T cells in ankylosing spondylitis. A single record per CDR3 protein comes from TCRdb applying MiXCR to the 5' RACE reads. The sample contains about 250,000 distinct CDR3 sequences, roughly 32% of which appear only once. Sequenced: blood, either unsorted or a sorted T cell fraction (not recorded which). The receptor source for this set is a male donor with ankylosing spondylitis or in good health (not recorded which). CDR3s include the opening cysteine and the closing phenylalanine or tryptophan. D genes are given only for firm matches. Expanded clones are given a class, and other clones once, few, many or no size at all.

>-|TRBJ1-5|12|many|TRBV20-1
CSASRNYQPQHF
TGCAGTGCTAGCCGTAATTACCAGCCCCAGCATTTT
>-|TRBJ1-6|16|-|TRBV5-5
CASSRIVGRTNSPLHF
TGTGCCAGCAGCAGGATCGTCGGACGGACTAATTCACCCCTCCACTTT
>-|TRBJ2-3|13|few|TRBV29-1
CSVEGASTDTQYF
TGCAGCGTTGAAGGGGCTAGCACAGATACGCAGTATTTT
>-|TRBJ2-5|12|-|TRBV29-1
CSVEPLSETQYF
TGCAGCGTTGAACCTCTCTCTGAGACCCAGTACTTC
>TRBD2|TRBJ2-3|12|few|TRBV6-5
CASTSSGGGQYF
TGTGCCAGCACCTCTAGCGGGGGTGGGCAGTATTTT
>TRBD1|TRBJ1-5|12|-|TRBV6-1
CGTGAPNQPQHF
TGCGGGACAGGGGCCCCCAATCAGCCCCAGCATTTT
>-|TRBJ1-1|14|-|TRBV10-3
CAISQTGQNTEAFF
TGTGCCATCAGCCAGACAGGACAGAACACTGAAGCTTTCTTT
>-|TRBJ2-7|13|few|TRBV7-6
CASSSGQTYEQYF
TGTGCCAGCAGTAGCGGACAAACCTACGAGCAGTACTTC
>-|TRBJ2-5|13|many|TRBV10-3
CAISDGDQETQYF
TGTGCCATCAGTGATGGGGATCAAGAGACCCAGTACTTC
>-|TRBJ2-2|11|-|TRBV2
CASNVAGELFF
TGTGCCAGCAATGTTGCCGGGGAGCTGTTTTTT
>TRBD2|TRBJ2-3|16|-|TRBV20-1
CSAPVAASGDTDTQYF
TGCAGTGCCCCCGTAGCAGCTAGCGGGGATACAGATACGCAGTATTTT
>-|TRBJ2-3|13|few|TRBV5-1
CASSQSFANTQYF
TGCGCCAGCAGCCAGTCCTTTGCAAATACGCAGTATTTT
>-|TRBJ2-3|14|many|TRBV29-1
CSMSSGRTTDTQYF
TGCAGCATGTCATCCGGCAGAACCACAGATACGCAGTATTTT
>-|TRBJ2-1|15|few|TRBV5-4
CASSLGWESYNEQFF
TGTGCCAGCAGCTTGGGCTGGGAATCCTACAATGAGCAGTTCTTC
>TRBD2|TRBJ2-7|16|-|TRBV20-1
CSATLGLAGTNYEQYF
TGCAGTGCTACCCTCGGACTAGCGGGGACCAACTACGAGCAGTACTTC
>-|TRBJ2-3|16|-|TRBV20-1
CSARDPGPRGTDTQYF
TGCAGTGCTAGAGATCCCGGGCCCAGAGGCACAGATACGCAGTATTTT
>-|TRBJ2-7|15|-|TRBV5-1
CASSKDGTDSYEQYF
TGCGCCAGCAGCAAGGACGGGACGGACTCCTACGAGCAGTACTTC
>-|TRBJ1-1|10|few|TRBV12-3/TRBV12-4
CASMDTEAFF
TGTGCCAGCATGGACACTGAAGCTTTCTTT
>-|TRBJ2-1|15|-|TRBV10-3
CAISETGTIYNEQFF
TGTGCCATCAGTGAAACCGGGACAATCTACAATGAGCAGTTCTTC
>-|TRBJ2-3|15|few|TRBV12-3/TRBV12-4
CASSSPRDNTDTQYF
TGTGCCAGCAGTTCCCCCCGGGACAACACAGATACGCAGTATTTT
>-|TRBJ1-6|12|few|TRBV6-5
CASRTANSPLHF
TGTGCCAGCCGGACAGCTAATTCACCCCTCCACTTT
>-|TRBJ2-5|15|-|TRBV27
CASSLSMNQVRTQYF
TGTGCCAGCAGTTTATCGATGAACCAAGTAAGAACCCAGTACTTC
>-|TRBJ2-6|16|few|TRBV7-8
CASSFQYTSGANVLTF
TGTGCCAGCAGCTTTCAATATACCTCTGGGGCCAACGTCCTGACTTTC
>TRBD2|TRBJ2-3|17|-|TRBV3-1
CASSQVPWSGGSDTQYF
TGTGCCAGCAGCCAAGTGCCCTGGAGCGGGGGATCAGATACGCAGTATTTT
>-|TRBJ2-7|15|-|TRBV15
CATRTEGTNSYEQYF
TGTGCCACCAGAACGGAGGGGACCAACTCCTACGAGCAGTACTTC
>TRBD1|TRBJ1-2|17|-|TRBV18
CASSPNGTGYPDYGYTF
TGTGCCAGCTCACCTAACGGGACAGGATATCCCGACTATGGCTACACCTTC
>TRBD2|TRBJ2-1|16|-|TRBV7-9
CASRPSSGGSYNEQFF
TGTGCCAGCAGGCCGTCTAGCGGGGGTTCCTACAATGAGCAGTTCTTC
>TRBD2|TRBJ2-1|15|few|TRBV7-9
CASSLGGVSGAEQFF
TGTGCCAGCAGCTTAGGAGGGGTAAGCGGGGCCGAGCAGTTCTTC
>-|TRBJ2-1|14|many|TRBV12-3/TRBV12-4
CASSWDTGYNEQFF
TGTGCCAGCAGTTGGGACACAGGCTACAATGAGCAGTTCTTC
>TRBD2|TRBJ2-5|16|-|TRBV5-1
CASSLAGASAKETQYF
TGCGCCAGCAGCCTCGCGGGAGCGTCGGCAAAAGAGACCCAGTACTTC
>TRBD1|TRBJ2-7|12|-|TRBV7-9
CASLGQVYEQYF
TGTGCCAGCTTGGGACAGGTCTACGAGCAGTACTTC
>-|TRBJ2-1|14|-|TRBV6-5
CASSYSPAGNEQFF
TGTGCCAGCAGTTACTCGCCCGCGGGGAATGAGCAGTTCTTC
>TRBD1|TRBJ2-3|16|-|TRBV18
CASSPSGQGSTDTQYF
TGTGCCAGCTCACCAAGTGGACAGGGAAGCACAGATACGCAGTATTTT
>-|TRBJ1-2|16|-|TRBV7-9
CASSSSGPGRLYGYTF
TGTGCCAGCAGCTCTAGCGGGCCCGGCCGCCTGTATGGCTACACCTTC
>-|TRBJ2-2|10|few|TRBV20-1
CSARIGGLFF
TGCAGTGCTAGGATTGGGGGTCTGTTTTTT
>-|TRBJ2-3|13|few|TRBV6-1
CASASSGTDTQYF
TGTGCTTCCGCAAGCAGCGGGACAGATACGCAGTATTTT
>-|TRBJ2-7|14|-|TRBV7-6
CASSLGQGKGEQYF
TGTGCCAGCAGCTTAGGGCAGGGTAAGGGTGAGCAGTACTTC
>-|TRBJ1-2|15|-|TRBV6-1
CASSLGDPANYGYTF
TGTGCCAGCAGCCTGGGAGATCCAGCTAACTATGGCTACACCTTC
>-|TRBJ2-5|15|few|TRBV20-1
CSARDLTEHEETQYF
TGCAGTGCTAGAGATCTAACAGAACACGAAGAGACCCAGTACTTC
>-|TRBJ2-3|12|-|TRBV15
CATSRSTDTQYF
TGTGCCACCAGCAGATCCACAGATACGCAGTATTTT
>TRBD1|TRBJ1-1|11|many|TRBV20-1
CSASTTGGTLF
TGCAGTGCCTCGACGACAGGGGGTACTCTCTTT
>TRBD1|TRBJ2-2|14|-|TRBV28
CASSGRGRTGELFF
TGTGCCAGCAGTGGCAGGGGGCGCACCGGGGAGCTGTTTTTT
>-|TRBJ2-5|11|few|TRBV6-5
CASSYSKTQYF
TGTGCCAGCAGTTACTCGAAGACCCAGTACTTC
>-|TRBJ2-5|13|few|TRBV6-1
CASSDRRPETQYF
TGTGCCAGCAGTGATAGGCGGCCGGAGACCCAGTACTTC
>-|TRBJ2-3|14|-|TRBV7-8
CASREGQFTDTQYF
TGTGCCAGCAGGGAGGGACAGTTCACAGATACGCAGTATTTT
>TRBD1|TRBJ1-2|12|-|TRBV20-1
CSAKGAESGYTF
TGCAGTGCTAAGGGGGCGGAAAGTGGCTACACCTTC
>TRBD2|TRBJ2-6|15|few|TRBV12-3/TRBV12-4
CASSFAGAGANVLTF
TGTGCCAGCAGTTTCGCGGGGGCTGGGGCCAACGTCCTGACTTTC
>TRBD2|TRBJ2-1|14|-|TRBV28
CASSTLGGMRGQFF
TGTGCCAGCAGTACCCTGGGAGGGATGAGAGGTCAGTTCTTC
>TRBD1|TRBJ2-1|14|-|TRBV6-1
CASNGDSSYNEQFF
TGTGCCAGCAACGGGGACAGCTCCTACAATGAGCAGTTCTTC